This TCR beta chain was sequenced in a study of Ad26.COV2.S vaccination and SARS-CoV-2 variants. Trimming shortened V by 3 bases and J by 2 bases, and 11 bases separated the two germline ends. The CDR3 loop spans 15 amino acids. CDR1 is LNHNV, CDR2 YYDKDF, per germline (reference sequence). Generated by immunoSEQ multiplex PCR, the TCRdb table keeps only in-frame clones and is missing some. Of hundreds of thousands of clones detected, 90% appear once; the ten largest clones hold 10% to 15%. Regarding treatment: roughly 20 received Ad26.COV2.S at low or high dose, single or two shots; a few received placebo; per-sample allocation not given. Sample collection was performed on day 63 after the first vaccine or placebo injection.

The sequencing used peripheral blood, collected in a trial of Ad26.COV2.S vaccine versus placebo. The source of this sequence is a person aged 18-60 years who received the Ad26.COV2.S COVID-19 vaccine or a placebo. The chain carries TRBV15 and TRBJ1-3, with D unclear. The CDR3 sequence is CATSSNPSTGNTIYF. The CDR3 DNA follows: TGTGCCACCAGCAGCAATCCATCCACTGGAAACACCATATATTTT.